A selection of T cell receptor beta chains follows, all from one sample in a study of shared clonotypes between healthy human individuals. Generated by immunoSEQ multiplex PCR, the TCRdb table keeps only in-frame clones and is missing some. The table has about 2.1 million clones, roughly 93% seen once. Sequencing was performed on naive CD8+ T cells from PBMCs. The receptor source for this set is a man aged 18 to 29 in good health. Some clones in this sample may be carry-over from other donors' samples. Both conserved end residues are part of each CDR3. The D gene is left open where the match is weak. Only part of the rows carry a size: once, few, many, or a class if the clone is expanded.

TRBD1,NA,TRBV27,TRBJ1-5,TGTGCCAGCAGTTCCCTCGGGACAGGGGTTAATCAGCCCCAGCATTTT,CASSSLGTGVNQPQHF
TRBD1,NA,TRBV28,TRBJ2-1,TGTGCCAGCAGGGGGGACAGTACCTACAATGAGCAGTTCTTC,CASRGDSTYNEQFF
TRBD1,NA,TRBV28,TRBJ2-7,TGTGCCAGCAGGCCCCACAGGGGCCCCGAGCAGTACTTC,CASRPHRGPEQYF
TRBD1,NA,TRBV4-3,TRBJ2-5,TGCGCCAGCAGCCCCACAGGGGCCACAGCGGCAGAGACCCAGTACTTC,CASSPTGATAAETQYF
NA,NA,TRBV7-9,TRBJ1-4,TGTGCCAGCAGCTTAGCGACTGAAAAACTGTTTTTT,CASSLATEKLFF
TRBD2,NA,TRBV27,TRBJ2-1,TGTGCCAGCAGGAGACTAGCGGGAGGGAGTGAGCAGTTCTTC,CASRRLAGGSEQFF
NA,NA,TRBV29-1,TRBJ2-5,TGCAGCGGGGGGAACAGCCAAGAGACCCAGTACTTC,CSGGNSQETQYF
NA,NA,TRBV10-2,TRBJ2-1,TGCGCCAGCAGTGTTAAGGGGATCTCCTACAATGAGCAGTTCTTC,CASSVKGISYNEQFF
TRBD1,NA,TRBV6-6,TRBJ1-1,TGTGCCAGCAGGCCCGGACAGGGTACTGAAGCTTTCTTT,CASRPGQGTEAFF
TRBD2,NA,TRBV13,TRBJ2-3,TGTGCCAGCAGCTTTGTAGCGGGAGGACGTACAGATACGCAGTATTTT,CASSFVAGGRTDTQYF
NA,NA,TRBV6-1,TRBJ1-4,TGTGCCAGCAGTGAAGCGCCCAGGGAGGGGGAAAAACTGTTTTTT,CASSEAPREGEKLFF
TRBD1,NA,TRBV27,TRBJ2-3,TGTGCCAGCAGTTACCACAGGGGCGTGACCGATGCGCAGTATTTT,CASSYHRGVTDAQYF
NA,NA,TRBV5-6,TRBJ1-2,TGTGCCAGCAGCTTGGGGGATAACTATGGCTACACCTTC,CASSLGDNYGYTF
NA,once,TRBV19,TRBJ2-4,TGTGCCAGTAGGTCGGGAGTGCACATTCAGTACTTC,CASRSGVHIQYF
NA,NA,TRBV4-1,TRBJ2-7,TGCGCCAGCAGCCTCAAGGCCGCCGGGACATTGGGGGCCTACGAGCAGTACTTC,CASSLKAAGTLGAYEQYF
NA,NA,TRBV7-9,TRBJ2-3,TGTGCCAGCAGCTTAGCGCTCCGGGAGTGGGGAGATACGCAGTATTTT,CASSLALREWGDTQYF
NA,NA,TRBV13,TRBJ1-5,TGTGCCAGCAGCTTAAACAGGGCGAAAAATCAGCCCCAGCATTTT,CASSLNRAKNQPQHF
NA,NA,TRBV11-3,TRBJ2-4,TGTGCCAGCAGCGCCTCGGGCCGAGGGGCCAAAAACATTCAGTACTTC,CASSASGRGAKNIQYF
NA,NA,TRBV28,TRBJ2-1,TGTGTTTGCTGTAGCTCCTACAATGAGCAGTTCTTC,CVCCSSYNEQFF
TRBD1,NA,TRBV30,TRBJ2-2,TGTGCCTGGACTTCGCGACTGGGGGACAGGGAGACCGGGGAGCTGTTTTTT,CAWTSRLGDRETGELFF
NA,NA,TRBV7-8,TRBJ2-1,TGTGCCAGCAGCTTAGGAGCCGCATACTACAATGAGCAGTTCTTC,CASSLGAAYYNEQFF
TRBD2,once,TRBV9,TRBJ2-7,TGTGCCAGCAGCGTAAGACCCGGGACTAGCGTCTACGAGCAGTACTTC,CASSVRPGTSVYEQYF
NA,NA,TRBV5-6,TRBJ2-2,TGTGCCAGCAGCCCTGGGGGAGGGGAGCTGTTTTTT,CASSPGGGELFF
TRBD1,NA,TRBV7-9,TRBJ1-2,TGTGCCAGCAGCCCCATTTCGGGTCGTCACGGAACAGGGGGCGTTGGCTACACCTTC,CASSPISGRHGTGGVGYTF
NA,NA,TRBV7-9,TRBJ2-3,TGTGCCAGCAGCTTAGCGGGAGAGACAGATACGCAGTATTTT,CASSLAGETDTQYF
TRBD2,NA,TRBV19,TRBJ2-3,TGTGCCAGTAGTATCCCTTCCGGGGAGGGGGATACGCAGTATTTT,CASSIPSGEGDTQYF
TRBD1,NA,TRBV28,TRBJ1-5,TGTGCCAGCAGGGGACAGCTCAGCAATCAGCCCCAGCATTTT,CASRGQLSNQPQHF
NA,NA,TRBV27,TRBJ1-5,TGTGCCAGCAGTTTCGGGTATGGCAATCAGCCCCAGCATTTT,CASSFGYGNQPQHF
TRBD1,NA,TRBV7-9,TRBJ2-7,TGTGCCAGCAGCCTGCCCGGGACAGGGCTCTACGAGCAGTACTTC,CASSLPGTGLYEQYF
TRBD1,NA,TRBV14,TRBJ1-2,TGTGCCAGCAGCCTACGACCGGGACAGGGTACGTTCTATGGCTACACCTTC,CASSLRPGQGTFYGYTF
NA,NA,TRBV5-1,TRBJ1-5,TGCGCCAGCAGCTTCGAGGGGGGCAATCAGCCCCAGCATTTT,CASSFEGGNQPQHF
NA,NA,TRBV7-3,TRBJ2-7,TGTGCCAGCAGCTTATTCCCTAGCACGGGGGAGCAGTACTTC,CASSLFPSTGEQYF
NA,NA,TRBV11-2,TRBJ2-7,TGTGCCAGCAGCCAGGGCGGTGCCCACGAGCAGTACTTC,CASSQGGAHEQYF
NA,NA,TRBV10-2,TRBJ1-2,TGCGCCAGCAGTGAGTCCCCAGGATACTATGGCTACACCTTC,CASSESPGYYGYTF
NA,NA,TRBV6-1,TRBJ1-5,TGTGCCAGCAGTGACTCCGTGGCTCAGCCCCAGCATTTT,CASSDSVAQPQHF
TRBD1,NA,TRBV30,TRBJ2-7,TGTGCCTTAGAACAGGGGTTCTACGAGCAGTACTTC,CALEQGFYEQYF
NA,NA,TRBV18,TRBJ2-3,TGTGCCAGCTCACCGCCCCGTGCAGATACGCAGTATTTT,CASSPPRADTQYF
TRBD1,once,TRBV27,TRBJ1-1,TGTGCCAGCAGTCTCGACAGGGGGGCGGCTTTCTTT,CASSLDRGAAFF
NA,NA,TRBV27,TRBJ2-7,TGTGCCAGCAGTTTATCTCCGGGTACAGCCTCGGGCGAGCAGTACTTC,CASSLSPGTASGEQYF
NA,few,TRBV27,TRBJ2-2,TGTGCCAGCAGTTTACGGCAGCTTGGGGGGGAGCTGTTTTTT,CASSLRQLGGELFF